A selection of T cell receptor beta chains follows, all from one sample in a study of OX40 agonist ivuxolimab in advanced cancers. Profiled with immunoSEQ multiplex PCR; TCRdb holds only in-frame clones, not every one. The sample consists of roughly 60,000 clones, approximately 90% of them appearing once. The sequences come from CD4+ or CD8+ T cells sorted from blood, collected in a trial of the OX40 agonist ivuxolimab. The receptors here all came from an adult with an advanced solid tumor such as melanoma, head and neck, liver or kidney cancer. Both conserved end residues are part of each CDR3.

V gene	J gene	CDR3 length	CDR3 protein
TRBV30	TRBJ1-1	15	CAWSGRGLEWTEAFF
TRBV6-5	TRBJ2-5	13	CASRTQGAETQYF
TRBV10-2	TRBJ1-2	16	CASSEPNTGALDGYTF
TRBV11-3	TRBJ2-2	16	CASSLWQGRNTGELFF
TRBV7-6	TRBJ2-1	15	CASSLVAGAHNEQFF
TRBV19	TRBJ2-3	18	CASSIEPGTSGSKSTQYF
TRBV7-6	TRBJ1-2	17	CASSLRDRGSSHYGYTF
TRBV19	TRBJ2-3	15	CASSSLRMLGDTQYF
TRBV10-3	TRBJ2-2	17	CAISKLEGTGLTGELFF
TRBV5-1	TRBJ2-7	14	CASSLGQGSYEQYF
TRBV7-9	TRBJ2-5	16	CASSLRAGALQETQYF
TRBV4-2	TRBJ2-2	16	CASSQGTSGNTGELFF